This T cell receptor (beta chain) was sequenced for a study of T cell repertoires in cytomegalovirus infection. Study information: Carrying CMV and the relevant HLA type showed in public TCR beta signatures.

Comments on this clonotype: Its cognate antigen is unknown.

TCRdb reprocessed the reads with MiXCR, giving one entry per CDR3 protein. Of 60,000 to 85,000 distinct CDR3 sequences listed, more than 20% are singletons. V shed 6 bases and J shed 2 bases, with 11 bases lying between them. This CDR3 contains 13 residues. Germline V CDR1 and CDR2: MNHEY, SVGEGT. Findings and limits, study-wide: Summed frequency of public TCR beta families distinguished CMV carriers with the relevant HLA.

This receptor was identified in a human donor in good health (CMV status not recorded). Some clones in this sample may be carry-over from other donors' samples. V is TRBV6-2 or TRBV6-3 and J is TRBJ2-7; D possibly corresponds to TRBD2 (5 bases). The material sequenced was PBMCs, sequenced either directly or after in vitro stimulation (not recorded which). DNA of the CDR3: TGTGCCAGCAGCAATCCGGGGACCTACGAGCAGTACTTC. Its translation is CASSNPGTYEQYF.